This entry concerns a single T cell receptor (beta chain). The CDR3 has 15 residues. CDR1 MNHEY and CDR2 SVGEGT come from the germline V gene. Trimming took off 2 bases at V and 2 bases at J, with 10 bases between the two ends. The sample belongs to a study of T-cell memory formation after mild COVID-19. From the 5' RACE reads, TCRdb called clonotypes with MiXCR, one entry per CDR3 protein. Among around 220,000 distinct CDR3 sequences listed, 16% were seen once. The chain uses TRBV6-2 or TRBV6-3 and TRBJ2-1; D remains ambiguous. What was sequenced was PBMCs or a T cell subset sorted from them (not recorded which). The TCR was taken from a man aged 18 to 30 who had mild COVID-19 (a few samples of this study predate the infection). Cell type and time point are not known. The CDR3 loop reads CASSYQAKTYNEQFF. Here the CDR3 DNA reads TGTGCCAGCAGTTACCAGGCTAAGACCTACAATGAGCAGTTCTTC.